The 30 T cell receptor beta chains presented below share a single source sample, sequenced in a study of cytomegalovirus exposure and HLA in healthy donors. Primers for the PCR totalled 60 Vbeta and 13 Jbeta. Clones were sequenced by immunoSEQ multiplex PCR, and TCRdb holds only the in-frame ones, with some missing. The repertoire has 86,000 or so clones, around 75% of them found once; the top ten carry about 15%. The sequenced material came from PBMCs. Receptors originate from a woman in her thirties or forties in good health and CMV-seropositive.

The V gene is TRBV21-1, the J gene TRBJ2-5; the table's D call, TRBD2, has no DNA check behind it. TRBV21-1 is annotated as a pseudogene. The CDR3 spans 17 residues. The CDR3 loop reads CASSKVNLASGRRAQYF. The CDR3 coding sequence is TGTGCCAGCAGCAAAGTCAATTTGGCTAGCGGTCGCAGGGCCCAGTACTTC.

The chain links TRBV4-1 to TRBJ2-1; a possible D gene is TRBD1 (5 bases). Germline V gene lookup returns CDR1 MGHRA and CDR2 YSYEKL. This CDR3 is 16 amino acids long. Trimming removed 0 bases at V and 7 bases at J, with 16 bases between. CDR3 loop: CASSQEEGAPWNEQFF. As DNA, the CDR3 is TGCGCCAGCAGCCAAGAGGAAGGGGCACCCTGGAATGAGCAGTTCTTC.

V usage is TRBV18 and J usage is TRBJ2-6, with D perhaps matching TRBD1 (6 bases). The V end was cut by 1 base, the J end by 0 bases, with 13 bases between. Germline CDR1 is KGHSH and CDR2 is LQKENI. The CDR3 spans 18 residues. The CDR3 bases are TGTGCCAGCTCACCACAGAGGGACACTCACTCTGGGGCCAACGTCCTGACTTTC. Its translation is CASSPQRDTHSGANVLTF.

This chain connects TRBV5-1 to TRBJ2-2; possibly TRBD1 for D (6 bases). CDR3 length: 15 amino acids. Trimming took off 1 base at V and 9 bases at J, with 16 bases between the two ends. Germline V gene data show CDR1 as SGHRS and CDR2 as YFSETQ. DNA for the CDR3: TGCGCCAGCAGCTTGTCACCGATAGGGGGAAGGGAGCTGTTTTTT. It codes for CASSLSPIGGRELFF.

This chain uses TRBV7-8 with TRBJ2-7, with 9 nucleotides matching TRBD2. Germline values: CDR1 SGHVS, CDR2 FQNEAQ. V trimming: 2 bases; J trimming: 2 bases; junction bases outside the gene matches: 16. The CDR3 runs to 19 residues. CDR3 residues: CASSLLVIAGATIPYEQYF. The CDR3 coding sequence is TGTGCCAGCAGCTTACTGGTGATAGCGGGGGCCACGATTCCCTACGAGCAGTACTTC.

The chain carries TRBV19 and TRBJ1-1; D call uncertain. CDR1 and CDR2 from the germline V gene are LNHDA and SQIVND (reference sequence). The CDR3 covers 15 residues. The V end lost 1 base, the J end lost 1 base, and 10 bases lay between the germline ends. Written as DNA, the CDR3 is TGTGCCAGTAGTATAGCCCGATCGGGGAACACTGAAGCTTTCTTT. Its translation is CASSIARSGNTEAFF. The full variable domain, completed using reference TRBV19 and TRBJ1-1, is DGGITQSPKYLFRKEGQNVTLSCEQNLNHDAMYWYRQDPGQGLRLIYYSQIVNDFQKGDIAEGYSVSREKKESFPLTVTSAQKNPTAFYLCASSIARSGNTEAFFGQGTRLTVV.

V gene TRBV28 combines with J gene TRBJ2-7; D is possibly TRBD1 (5 bases). The CDR3 spans 15 residues. V dropped 8 bases and J dropped 4 bases, with 21 bases sitting between them. Germline V lookup: CDR1 MDHEN, CDR2 SYDVKM. The DNA for the CDR3 is TGTGCCAGCCGTCTGGGGCCAGGGATAGGTTACGAGCAGTACTTC. This sequence encodes CASRLGPGIGYEQYF.

The rearrangement uses TRBV2 and TRBJ2-4; a weak D match, TRBD2 (6 bases). The V gene lost 8 bases and the J gene lost 4 bases, with 18 bases spanning the gap. The CDR3 extends over 15 amino acids. CDR1 and CDR2 (germline): SNHLY, FYNNEI. Here the CDR3 reads CASGGGSGGKNIQYF. The DNA of the CDR3 is TGTGCCAGCGGGGGAGGTAGCGGCGGAAAAAACATTCAGTACTTC.

The CDR3: CASRAGGWNEQYF. The CDR3 DNA follows: TGTGCCAGCCGGGCGGGGGGTTGGAACGAGCAGTACTTC. The chain combines TRBV5-8 with TRBJ2-7, with TRBD2 identical over 8 bases. CDR3 size: 13 residues. The germline CDR1 and CDR2 sequences are SGHTS and YDEGEE. V trimming: 7 bases; J trimming: 5 bases; junction bases outside the gene matches: 8.

The CDR3 loop reads CASSPLLFSWGYTF. As DNA, the CDR3 is TGTGCCAGCAGCCCCCTACTATTCTCTTGGGGCTACACCTTC. This chain joins TRBV14 and TRBJ1-2; unclear D gene. The CDR3 contains 14 residues. The V and J ends lost 4 bases and 8 bases respectively, with 17 bases between them. Germline CDR1 SGHDN, CDR2 FVKESK. Full variable domain (outside the CDR3, taken from reference TRBV14 and TRBJ1-2): EAGVTQFPSHSVIEKGQTVTLRCDPISGHDNLYWYRRVMGKEIKFLLHFVKESKQDESGMPNNRFLAERTGGTYSTLKVQPAELEDSGVYFCASSPLLFSWGYTFGSGTRLTVV.

The chain combines TRBV13 with TRBJ1-2; the D gene is possibly TRBD1 (6 bases). The CDR3 totals 14 residues. Germline V gene lookup returns CDR1 PRHDT and CDR2 FYEKMQ (reference sequence). Trimming stripped 4 bases from V and 4 bases from J, with 13 bases between. In nucleotides, the CDR3 is TGTGCCAGCAGCTATGTGCCAGGGGTCTATGGCTACACCTTC. This encodes CASSYVPGVYGYTF.

The chain links TRBV28 to TRBJ1-2; D gene ambiguous. This CDR3 is built from 11 residues. Germline V gene data show CDR1 as MDHEN and CDR2 as SYDVKM. Trimming stripped 4 bases from V and 5 bases from J, with 5 bases between. The CDR3 DNA reads as TGTGCCAGCAGTTCTAGTTATGGCTACACCTTC. It translates to CASSSSYGYTF.

The V gene is TRBV19, the J gene TRBJ2-7; D is unclear. Germline lookup yields CDR1 LNHDA and CDR2 SQIVND (reference sequence). V was cut by 2 bases and J by 3 bases, with 11 bases left in between. CDR3 length: 14 amino acids. This CDR3 reads CASSISFIGYEQYF. The CDR3 DNA reads as TGTGCCAGTAGTATATCGTTTATCGGCTACGAGCAGTACTTC.

The genes are TRBV18 and TRBJ2-5; 9 positions agree with TRBD1. CDR1 and CDR2 from the germline V gene are KGHSH and LQKENI. The junction had 1 base not matched to a gene; V was cut back by 0 bases and J by 2 bases. This CDR3 has 15 amino acids. The CDR3 region has the DNA TGTGCCAGCTCACCACCCGGACAGGGGCAAGAGACCCAGTACTTC. It specifies CASSPPGQGQETQYF.

Only a few counts were recorded for this clone. V gene TRBV6-1 combines with J gene TRBJ2-7; D perhaps matches TRBD2 (5 bases). Trimming removed 1 base at V and 3 bases at J, with 10 bases between. Germline CDR1 reads MNHNS; CDR2 reads SASEGT. This CDR3 has 14 residues. For the CDR3, the DNA is TGTGCCAGCAGTGAAGGACGGGGTCACTACGAGCAGTACTTC. The encoded protein is CASSEGRGHYEQYF.

This clone appeared once. The chain links TRBV9 to TRBJ2-5; 8 bases line up with TRBD1. Matching the DNA end better, TRBJ2-7 makes the J call doubtful. The CDR3 consists of 15 residues. Germline loops: CDR1 SGDLS, CDR2 YYNGEE. CDR3: CASSVGTGPSYEQYF. DNA for the CDR3: TGTGCCAGCAGCGTAGGGACAGGGCCTTCCTACGAGCAGTACTTC.

The chain has TRBV7-3 and TRBJ2-3; the match to TRBD2 covers 8 bases. The CDR3 runs to 17 residues. The J segment lost 2 bases and the V segment lost 0 bases, leaving 7 bases of the junction unmatched. Germline assignment: CDR1 SGHTA and CDR2 FQGTGA. DNA of the CDR3: TGTGCCAGCAGCTTAACGGGTGGGCGGGAGGTCACAGATACGCAGTATTTT. Translation: CASSLTGGREVTDTQYF.

The rearrangement uses TRBV28 and TRBJ2-1; 7 bases align to TRBD2. Germline V CDR1 and CDR2: MDHEN, SYDVKM. The J segment lost 6 bases and the V segment lost 8 bases, leaving 19 bases of the junction unmatched. CDR3 size: 17 residues. In DNA, the CDR3 is TGTGCCAGCCTCCGACTAGCTTTACCGGCGAATCTCAATGAGCAGTTCTTC. It translates to CASLRLALPANLNEQFF. Together with reference TRBV28 and TRBJ2-1, the CDR3 gives the full variable domain: DVKVTQSSRYLVKRTGEKVFLECVQDMDHENMFWYRQDPGLGLRLIYFSYDVKMKEKGDIPEGYSVSREKKERFSLILESASTNQTSMYLCASLRLALPANLNEQFFGPGTRLTVL.

The V gene is TRBV5-1, the J gene TRBJ2-2; D not resolved. CDR1 and CDR2 from the germline V gene are SGHRS and YFSETQ. The CDR3 sequence is 15 residues long. V gave up 0 bases and J gave up 1 base, with 7 bases separating them. CDR3 protein: CASSLGSLNTGELFF. CDR3 nucleotides: TGCGCCAGCAGCTTGGGCAGTTTGAACACCGGGGAGCTGTTTTTT.

The V and J genes are TRBV9 and TRBJ2-2; perhaps TRBD2 as D (5 bases). The CDR3 is 13 amino acids. Germline values: CDR1 SGDLS, CDR2 YYNGEE. V was clipped by 3 bases and J by 5 bases, with 8 bases between them. The CDR3 DNA follows: TGTGCCAGCAGCGCCCGGGAAACCGGGGAGCTGTTTTTT. It translates to CASSARETGELFF.

This chain links TRBV11-1 with TRBJ2-1; 10 bases map to TRBD2. The germline V gene has CDR1 SGHAT and CDR2 FQDESV (reference sequence). The CDR3 contains 14 residues. V dropped 5 bases and J dropped 8; count of bases not matched to a gene: 6. CDR3 sequence: CASSAIAGGDEQFF. CDR3 bases: TGTGCCAGCAGCGCCATAGCGGGAGGCGATGAGCAGTTCTTC.

As DNA, the CDR3 is TGTGCCACCAGCAGAGAGGGACAGGGAACCGGGGAGCTGTTTTTT. As protein: CATSREGQGTGELFF. The J gene is TRBJ2-2, the V gene TRBV15; TRBD1 agrees at 9 bases. Germline lookup yields CDR1 LNHNV and CDR2 YYDKDF (reference sequence). The V segment lost 0 bases and the J segment 5 bases; nucleotides outside the gene matches: 1. The CDR3 spans 15 residues.

This clone appeared a single time. DNA of the CDR3: TGTGCCAGCAGCTTGGGCGGGGGTGGCCAGCCCCAGCATTTT. It translates to CASSLGGGGQPQHF. V gene TRBV5-8 combines with J gene TRBJ1-5, with D tentatively TRBD1 (5 bases). The germline V and J ends were trimmed by 0 bases and 7 bases, with 11 bases remaining between them. The CDR3 has 14 residues. The germline gives CDR1 SGHTS, CDR2 YDEGEE. The full variable domain, rest sourced from reference TRBV5-8 and TRBJ1-5, is EAGVTQSPTHLIKTRGQQATLRCSPISGHTSVYWYQQALGLGLQFLLWYDEGEERNRGNFPPRFSGRQFPNYSSELNVNALELEDSALYLCASSLGGGGQPQHFGDGTRLSIL.

The CDR3 coding sequence is TGTGCCAGCAGCCAAGAAGGCCTAGCGGGCTACGAGCAGTACTTC. It specifies CASSQEGLAGYEQYF. V gene TRBV4-2 combines with J gene TRBJ2-7; 8 bases are a match to TRBD2. V trimming: 0 bases; J trimming: 3 bases; junction bases outside the gene matches: 4. CDR3 length equals 15 residues. The V gene's germline CDR1 is LGHNA and CDR2 YNFKEQ.

This sequence joins TRBV7-3 and TRBJ2-7; the match to TRBD1 covers 7 bases. The CDR3 sequence is 14 residues long. The V gene end was trimmed by 5 bases and the J gene end by 2 bases; junction bases not matched to a gene: 6. The germline V gene has CDR1 SGHTA and CDR2 FQGTGA. The CDR3 region has the DNA TGTGCCAGCAGCAACTGGGACAGCCCCTACGAGCAGTACTTC. Translating gives CASSNWDSPYEQYF.

The chain links TRBV28 to TRBJ1-5; TRBD1 agrees at 11 bases. Germline loops: CDR1 MDHEN, CDR2 SYDVKM. The CDR3 is made up of 14 amino acids. The junction had 8 bases not matched to a gene; V was cut back by 4 bases and J by 12 bases. The CDR3 here is CASSSIRDRGGQHF. CDR3 sequence (DNA): TGTGCCAGCAGTTCCATTCGGGACAGGGGGGGCCAGCATTTT.

The chain joins TRBV7-2 to TRBJ2-7; TRBD2 is a possible D gene (6 bases). This CDR3 spans 15 amino acids. Trimming cost V 0 bases and J 1 base, with 10 bases left between them. Germline loops: CDR1 SGHTA, CDR2 FQGNSA. This CDR3 is CASSLAEGRSYEQYF. For the CDR3, the DNA is TGTGCCAGCAGCTTAGCAGAGGGGAGGTCCTACGAGCAGTACTTC.

This clone was picked up one time. The rearrangement joins TRBV9 to TRBJ1-2; possibly TRBD1 for D (6 bases). Between the trimmed V and J ends, which lost 3 bases and 5 bases, there was a span of 17 bases. Germline values: CDR1 SGDLS, CDR2 YYNGEE. This CDR3 is 15 amino acids long. The CDR3 is CASSAGQGGVYGYTF. CDR3 DNA: TGTGCCAGCAGCGCGGGTCAAGGGGGAGTATATGGCTACACCTTC. The variable domain in full, with the rest retrieved from reference TRBV9 and TRBJ1-2, is DSGVTQTPKHLITATGQRVTLRCSPRSGDLSVYWYQQSLDQGLQFLIQYYNGEERAKGNILERFSAQQFPDLHSELNLSSLELGDSALYFCASSAGQGGVYGYTFGSGTRLTVV.

In its sample, this clone was seen once. J is TRBJ1-1 and V is TRBV19; D unresolved. The CDR3 is 13 amino acids. The V end was cut by 8 bases, the J end by 1 base, with 11 bases between. Germline assignment: CDR1 LNHDA and CDR2 SQIVND (reference sequence). The CDR3 region is CASAGGWNTEAFF. For the CDR3, the DNA is TGTGCCAGTGCGGGAGGGTGGAACACTGAAGCTTTCTTT.

This chain uses TRBV7-3 with TRBJ2-5; TRBD2 aligns across 7 bases. Germline V gene lookup returns CDR1 SGHTA and CDR2 FQGTGA. V trimming: 0 bases; J trimming: 11 bases; junction bases outside the gene matches: 9. This CDR3 is built from 14 residues. CDR3 nucleotide sequence: TGTGCCAGCAGCTTAACGGGAGGGCCCGCTGAGCAGTACTTC. It yields the protein CASSLTGGPAEQYF.